Listed here are 26 T cell receptor beta chains from one sample, sequenced in a study of PD-L1 blockade in urothelial cancer. Method: immunoSEQ multiplex PCR; TCRdb's copy keeps in-frame clones and lacks some. The repertoire consists of 55,000 to 80,000 clones, with 81% occurring once and the leading ten covering 3.2%. Time point reported: pretreatment peripheral blood. The sequenced sample was PBMCs, obtained around atezolizumab (anti-PD-L1) treatment. All receptors derive from a man aged 70 or older with urothelial cancer.

The chain is built from TRBV5-8 and TRBJ1-5; TRBD1 is a possible D gene (6 bases). The germline gives CDR1 SGHTS, CDR2 YDEGEE. This CDR3 region has 14 residues. Trimming removed 6 bases at V and 6 bases at J, with 16 bases between. CDR3 DNA: TGTGCCAGCACCCCGTGGGGGGGCTCTCAGCCCCAGCATTTT. It yields the protein CASTPWGGSQPQHF. The full variable domain, completed using reference TRBV5-8 and TRBJ1-5, is EAGVTQSPTHLIKTRGQQATLRCSPISGHTSVYWYQQALGLGLQFLLWYDEGEERNRGNFPPRFSGRQFPNYSSELNVNALELEDSALYLCASTPWGGSQPQHFGDGTRLSIL.

The J gene is TRBJ2-2, the V gene TRBV5-1; D uncertain. Trimming removed 0 bases at V and 2 bases at J, with 8 bases between. The germline V gene has CDR1 SGHRS and CDR2 YFSETQ. This CDR3 has 15 residues. CDR3 sequence reads: CASSLAQINTGELFF. The CDR3 nucleotides are TGCGCCAGCAGCTTGGCGCAGATCAACACCGGGGAGCTGTTTTTT.

This clone has a single count. The genes are TRBV2 and TRBJ1-5; weak D call: TRBD1 (5 bases). In germline, CDR1 is SNHLY, CDR2 FYNNEI. This CDR3 has 15 amino acids. The V gene lost 6 bases and the J gene lost 5 bases, with 17 bases spanning the gap. This chain's CDR3 is CASSPRRGGYQPQHF. DNA for the CDR3: TGTGCCAGCAGCCCGCGGAGGGGAGGTTATCAGCCCCAGCATTTT.

The chain uses TRBV6-5 and TRBJ2-3, with 8 bases aligning to TRBD2. Unmatched junction bases numbered 9, after V lost 6 bases and J lost 4 bases. Germline CDR1 MNHEY, CDR2 SVGAGI. This CDR3 region has 15 residues. The CDR3 here is CASSSSGRFSDTQYF. The DNA of the CDR3 is TGTGCCAGCAGCTCCAGCGGGAGATTTTCAGATACGCAGTATTTT.

The chain couples TRBV18 to TRBJ2-3; TRBD2 aligns across 12 bases. CDR1 and CDR2 from the germline V gene are KGHSH and LQKENI. The CDR3 is made up of 17 amino acids. J was trimmed by 1 base and V by 3 bases; bases with no gene match: 5. CDR3 sequence (DNA): TGTGCCAGCTCACCCGGACTAGCGGGAAAAGGCACAGATACGCAGTATTTT. It is translated as CASSPGLAGKGTDTQYF.

The rearrangement links TRBV11-3 to TRBJ2-1; 9 bases line up with TRBD2. Losses at the gene ends were 0 bases for V and 7 bases for J; bases not matched to a gene: 7. The germline V gene has CDR1 SGHNT and CDR2 YENEEA. This CDR3 comprises 16 residues. CDR3 protein: CASSLETSGRGNEQFF. The DNA for the CDR3 is TGTGCCAGCAGCTTAGAAACTAGCGGGCGGGGAAATGAGCAGTTCTTC.

The chain carries TRBV6-4 and TRBJ2-3; weak D call: TRBD2 (5 bases). In germline, CDR1 is MRHNA, CDR2 SNTAGT. CDR3 size: 14 residues. V was clipped by 8 bases and J by 2 bases, with 14 bases between them. CDR3 sequence reads: CASSLLGYTDTQYF. The CDR3 DNA reads TGTGCCAGCTCCCTACTAGGCTACACAGATACGCAGTATTTT.

This clone came up a few times. This chain uses TRBV6-4 with TRBJ1-4, with D perhaps matching TRBD1 (6 bases). V was shortened by 7 bases and J by 0 bases, with 21 bases between the two germline ends. From germline, CDR1 is MRHNA and CDR2 SNTAGT. The CDR3 sequence is 18 residues long. The CDR3 is CASIRPPRRGATNEKLFF. The CDR3 bases are TGTGCCAGCATCCGACCTCCCCGCAGGGGTGCAACTAATGAAAAACTGTTTTTT.

The chain carries TRBV30 and TRBJ2-7; D gene ambiguous. The CDR3 consists of 11 residues. CDR1 and CDR2 from the germline V gene are GTSNPN and SVGIG (reference sequence). Trimming stripped 5 bases from V and 3 bases from J, with 8 bases between. CDR3 amino acids: CAWSTSYEQYF. CDR3 DNA: TGTGCCTGGTCAACGAGCTACGAGCAGTACTTC.

This clone appeared a single time. J is TRBJ2-7 and V is TRBV18; D is uncertain. The germline gives CDR1 KGHSH, CDR2 LQKENI. This CDR3 has 15 amino acids. Trimming cost V 3 bases and J 4 bases, with 16 bases left between them. CDR3 nucleotides: TGTGCCAGCTCACCCTTGACTCCCCTTCGATACGAGCAGTACTTC. This translates into CASSPLTPLRYEQYF.

The V gene is TRBV4-1, the J gene TRBJ2-3; weak D call: TRBD1 (6 bases). Trimming left V 4 bases short and J 4 bases short, with 21 bases between. The CDR3 totals 17 residues. Looked up from germline, CDR1 is MGHRA and CDR2 is YSYEKL. CDR3 in DNA: TGCGCCAGCAGCCCTCACGGGGAAGGGGGTGGGGCAGATACGCAGTATTTT. Its protein product is CASSPHGEGGGADTQYF.

This chain uses TRBV7-2 with TRBJ1-5; D possibly corresponds to TRBD1 (6 bases). Between the trimmed V and J ends, which lost 2 bases and 6 bases, there was a span of 14 bases. Per the germline V gene, CDR1 is SGHTA and CDR2 is FQGNSA. The CDR3 spans 15 residues. CDR3 bases: TGTGCCAGCAGCTTAAATGTGGGGGCCCTTCAGCCCCAGCATTTT. Amino acids: CASSLNVGALQPQHF.

The CDR3 is CASSLSGGYTF. The CDR3 DNA is TGTGCCAGCAGTTTATCAGGGGGCTACACCTTC. V usage is TRBV28 and J usage is TRBJ1-2; D perhaps matches TRBD1 (5 bases). Trimming cost V 1 base and J 8 bases, with 5 bases left between them. CDR1 and CDR2 (germline): MDHEN, SYDVKM. The CDR3 has 11 amino acids.

The V gene is TRBV28, the J gene TRBJ1-4; D call uncertain. The V gene lost 5 bases and the J gene lost 3 bases, with 13 bases spanning the gap. Germline V lookup: CDR1 MDHEN, CDR2 SYDVKM. The CDR3 has 15 residues. CDR3 in DNA: TGTGCCAGCAGTCCGGCCTCCGGGGCTAATGAAAAACTGTTTTTT. This sequence encodes CASSPASGANEKLFF. The full variable domain, in which reference TRBV28 and TRBJ1-4 provide the parts outside the CDR3, is DVKVTQSSRYLVKRTGEKVFLECVQDMDHENMFWYRQDPGLGLRLIYFSYDVKMKEKGDIPEGYSVSREKKERFSLILESASTNQTSMYLCASSPASGANEKLFFGSGTQLSVL.

The chain uses TRBV2 and TRBJ1-4; a possible D gene is TRBD1 (6 bases). Trimming took 8 bases from V and 8 from J, leaving 15 bases between them. CDR1 is SNHLY and CDR2 is FYNNEI in the germline V gene. The CDR3 is 13 amino acids. CDR3 coding DNA: TGTGCCAGCCGGGGAGAGGGGGGGGAAAAACTGTTTTTT. This sequence encodes CASRGEGGEKLFF.

V usage is TRBV10-3 and J usage is TRBJ1-4; 7 bases match TRBD1. Germline V lookup: CDR1 ENHRY, CDR2 SYGVKD. V dropped 10 bases and J dropped 10; count of bases not matched to a gene: 15. The length of the CDR3 is 14 residues. This chain's CDR3 is CASTSETGFRKLFF. In nucleotides, the CDR3 is TGTGCCAGTACTTCTGAGACAGGGTTTAGAAAACTGTTTTTT.

V and J are TRBV5-1 and TRBJ1-1, with no clear D. Trimming shortened V by 0 bases and J by 1 base, and 13 bases separated the two germline ends. The CDR3 length is 16 residues. Germline CDR1 is SGHRS and CDR2 is YFSETQ. CDR3 DNA: TGCGCCAGCAGCTTGGGCCCCGCAGGCCGGAACACTGAAGCTTTCTTT. This sequence encodes CASSLGPAGRNTEAFF.

The chain recombines TRBV2 with TRBJ2-7; 7 bases map to TRBD2. Germline CDR1 reads SNHLY; CDR2 reads FYNNEI. J gave up 4 bases and V 6 bases, and 6 bases lay outside the gene matches. This CDR3 spans 13 amino acids. In nucleotides, the CDR3 is TGTGCCAGCAGGCGGGAGAATGGGTACGAGCAGTACTTC. Translation gives CASRRENGYEQYF.

The V gene is TRBV5-1, the J gene TRBJ2-5; the match to TRBD1 covers 9 bases. The germline V gene encodes CDR1 SGHRS and CDR2 YFSETQ. The CDR3 is 15 residues long. J was trimmed by 5 bases and V by 0 bases; bases with no gene match: 5. The CDR3 spells CASSLGTQGAETQYF. The CDR3 region has the DNA TGCGCCAGCAGCTTGGGTACACAGGGGGCGGAGACCCAGTACTTC.

This clone was found once. This chain links TRBV9 with TRBJ2-1, with 7 bases aligning to TRBD2. The CDR3 covers 15 residues. Germline CDR1 SGDLS, CDR2 YYNGEE. Germline trimming cut 0 bases from V and 5 bases from J; bases unmatched to any gene: 5. CDR3 region: CASSVESGAHNEQFF. As DNA, the CDR3 is TGTGCCAGCAGCGTAGAAAGCGGGGCCCACAATGAGCAGTTCTTC. Full variable domain (rest looked up from reference TRBV9 and TRBJ2-1): DSGVTQTPKHLITATGQRVTLRCSPRSGDLSVYWYQQSLDQGLQFLIQYYNGEERAKGNILERFSAQQFPDLHSELNLSSLELGDSALYFCASSVESGAHNEQFFGPGTRLTVL.

This clone was counted a few times. J is TRBJ1-4 and V is TRBV4-2; 11 bases are shared with TRBD1. This CDR3 spans 19 amino acids. V gave up 0 bases and J gave up 8 bases; unmatched junction bases: 14. CDR1 and CDR2 from the germline V gene are LGHNA and YNFKEQ. The DNA for the CDR3 is TGTGCCAGCAGCCAAGATCAGGACAGGGGGCGCGTTGTAAGGGAAAAACTGTTTTTT. Amino acids: CASSQDQDRGRVVREKLFF.

The rearrangement joins TRBV7-8 to TRBJ2-3; 11 nucleotides agree with TRBD2. The junction had 12 bases not matched to a gene; V was cut back by 5 bases and J by 5 bases. The CDR3 runs to 17 residues. From germline, CDR1 is SGHVS and CDR2 FQNEAQ. The CDR3 bases are TGTGCCAGCAGCCTAAGTACTAGCGGGAGTTATGGAGATACGCAGTATTTT. Translating it yields CASSLSTSGSYGDTQYF.

This clone occurred once. The V gene is TRBV29-1, the J gene TRBJ2-7; 8 positions match TRBD1. In germline, CDR1 is SQVTM, CDR2 ANQGSEA. V was clipped by 6 bases and J by 5 bases; unmatched bases: 12. This CDR3 is built from 14 residues. The CDR3 loop reads CSVVEQGAFDEQYF. The CDR3 nucleotides are TGCAGCGTCGTCGAGCAGGGGGCTTTTGACGAGCAGTACTTC.

There are a few counts of this clone. The chain recombines TRBV5-1 with TRBJ1-2, with unresolved D. Germline V gene data show CDR1 as SGHRS and CDR2 as YFSETQ. The CDR3 sequence is 14 residues long. The V gene lost 0 bases and the J gene lost 2 bases, with 8 bases spanning the gap. The CDR3 loop reads CASSLGAQNYGYTF. The CDR3 DNA follows: TGCGCCAGCAGCTTGGGTGCACAAAACTATGGCTACACCTTC.

This chain connects TRBV5-4 to TRBJ2-1, with TRBD1 matching 7 bases. Trimming took 2 bases from V and 7 from J; bases not matched to a gene: 9. The germline gives CDR1 SGHNT, CDR2 YYREEE (reference sequence). This CDR3 is 15 amino acids long. The chain's CDR3 is CASSLQGPGWNEQFF. The CDR3 nucleotides are TGTGCCAGCAGCTTACAGGGGCCCGGATGGAATGAGCAGTTCTTC.

The chain recombines TRBV5-6 with TRBJ2-5; 10 bases align to TRBD1. Germline V gene lookup returns CDR1 SGHDT and CDR2 YYEEEE. CDR3 length: 17 residues. The J segment lost 6 bases and the V segment lost 1 base, leaving 12 bases of the junction unmatched. CDR3 DNA: TGTGCCAGCAGCTTGTTCCGGGGACAGGGGAAATGGCAGACCCAGTACTTC. This gives the protein CASSLFRGQGKWQTQYF.